The 18 T cell receptor beta chains below all came from one sample that was sequenced in a study of CD8 T cells in Susac syndrome. With random hexamers, reverse transcription was performed on about 0.5 to 1 ug of RNA. A single record per CDR3 protein comes from TCRdb applying MiXCR to the immunoSEQ multiplex PCR reads. The table shows a few hundred thousand distinct CDR3 sequences, with 70% to 90% occurring only once. The sequencing sample was made of CD8+ T cells from PBMCs. These TCRs come from a human donor with multiple sclerosis.

This clonotype appeared once. This chain links TRBV28 with TRBJ2-7, with a possible D match to TRBD1 (6 bases). The CDR3 extends over 16 amino acids. Germline CDR1 is MDHEN and CDR2 is SYDVKM. Trimming shortened V by 3 bases and J by 2 bases, and 17 bases separated the two germline ends. CDR3 sequence reads: CASSFIKQGSTYEQYF. Here the CDR3 DNA reads TGTGCCAGCAGTTTTATTAAGCAGGGGAGTACCTACGAGCAGTACTTC.

A remark on this clonotype: The junction does not match germline at one end; this may be a read error. The V and J genes are TRBV28 and TRBJ1-6; no reliable D call. This CDR3 region has 12 residues. Germline CDR1 MDHEN, CDR2 SYDVKM. CDR3 DNA sequence: TGTGCCAGCTGTTTATTTAATTCACCCCTCCACTTT. Protein: CASCLFNSPLHF.

This clonotype was seen more than once but under ten times. This chain connects TRBV6-1 to TRBJ1-2; D gene ambiguous. CDR1 and CDR2 from the germline V gene are MNHNS and SASEGT. V lost 5 bases and J 2 bases, leaving 9 bases between the germline ends. This CDR3 contains 13 residues. In nucleotides, the CDR3 is TGTGCCAGCAGTCTAGGACGGAACTATGGCTACACCTTC. It translates to CASSLGRNYGYTF.

In this sample, this clonotype turned up once. The chain carries TRBV7-9 and TRBJ2-5; D might be TRBD1 or TRBD2, each matching 5 bases. Between the trimmed V and J ends, which lost 5 bases and 5 bases, there was a span of 9 bases. Germline CDR1 SEHNR, CDR2 FQNEAQ (reference sequence). The CDR3 extends over 12 amino acids. The CDR3 DNA reads TGTGCCAGCAGCAACTGGGGGGAGACCCAGTACTTC. Translated: CASSNWGETQYF.

J is TRBJ2-1 and V is TRBV19, with D perhaps matching TRBD2 (5 bases). Germline CDR1 reads LNHDA; CDR2 reads SQIVND (reference sequence). V was cut by 5 bases and J by 3 bases, with 14 bases left in between. The CDR3 totals 15 residues. The chain's CDR3 is CASSPERYDYNEQFF. The CDR3 bases are TGTGCCAGTAGTCCCGAGCGGTACGACTACAATGAGCAGTTCTTC.

This clonotype has only one observation. The chain joins TRBV7-3 to TRBJ2-1; D perhaps matches TRBD1 (5 bases). Trimming took 2 bases from V and 5 from J, leaving 16 bases between them. This CDR3 has 16 amino acids. Germline V gene data show CDR1 as SGHTA and CDR2 as FQGTGA. This chain's CDR3 is CASSLGVQDLNNEQFF. The DNA of the CDR3 is TGTGCCAGCAGCTTAGGTGTACAGGACCTAAACAATGAGCAGTTCTTC.

The V gene is TRBV23-1, the J gene TRBJ1-5; TRBD1 aligns across 8 bases. TRBV23-1 is an ORF, and what it does is uncertain. There are 15 residues in the CDR3. V was pared by 2 bases and J by 7 bases, with 7 bases of the junction left unmatched. CDR3: CASSQRVTGGQPQHF. Written as DNA, the CDR3 is TGCGCCAGCAGTCAAAGGGTTACAGGGGGACAGCCCCAGCATTTT.

V gene TRBV6-1 combines with J gene TRBJ2-7; 9 nucleotides line up with TRBD1. CDR3 length equals 14 residues. Germline CDR1 reads MNHNS; CDR2 reads SASEGT. V was clipped by 7 bases and J by 5 bases; unmatched bases: 9. Here the CDR3 reads CASNTGTGIHEQYF. As DNA, the CDR3 is TGTGCCAGCAACACCGGGACAGGGATCCACGAGCAGTACTTC.

The chain links TRBV7-9 to TRBJ1-1; the D is unclear. Trimming left V 2 bases short and J 11 bases short, with 9 bases between. This CDR3 region has 11 residues. Germline V gives CDR1 SEHNR, CDR2 FQNEAQ (reference sequence). DNA for the CDR3: TGTGCCAGCAGCTTAAGTAACTCGGCTTTCTTT. Amino acid sequence: CASSLSNSAFF.

The chain uses TRBV27 and TRBJ2-3; 7 bases agree with TRBD2. The V segment lost 5 bases and the J segment 2 bases; nucleotides outside the gene matches: 16. CDR1 MNHEY and CDR2 SMNVEV come from the germline V gene (reference sequence). The CDR3 covers 18 residues. This chain's CDR3 is CASSPLPRLAVNTDTQYF. The CDR3 DNA reads TGTGCCAGCAGTCCGCTCCCTCGCCTAGCGGTCAACACAGATACGCAGTATTTT.

In its sample, this clonotype was seen a few times. This rearrangement joins TRBV5-4 to TRBJ2-7; maybe TRBD1 (6 bases). The V gene's germline CDR1 is SGHNT and CDR2 YYREEE (reference sequence). The V end lost 1 base, the J end lost 2 bases, and 10 bases lay between the germline ends. The CDR3 runs 14 residues. CDR3 sequence: CASSLQGGPYEQYF. CDR3 DNA sequence: TGTGCCAGCAGCTTGCAAGGGGGACCCTACGAGCAGTACTTC.

The CDR3 DNA sequence: TGTGCCAGCAGCGCCATGGCAGGTTACGAGCAGTACTTC. It codes for CASSAMAGYEQYF. The chain couples TRBV9 to TRBJ2-7; D gene unclear. Trimming took off 3 bases at V and 4 bases at J, with 11 bases between the two ends. The CDR3 is made up of 13 amino acids. CDR1 SGDLS and CDR2 YYNGEE come from the germline V gene.

The chain combines TRBV28 with TRBJ2-7; no clear D. The CDR3 spans 13 residues. V shed 3 bases and J shed 3 bases, with 9 bases lying between them. Germline lookup yields CDR1 MDHEN and CDR2 SYDVKM. The CDR3 nucleotides are TGTGCCAGCAGTTTGGCCTACCTCTACGAGCAGTACTTC. Translating it yields CASSLAYLYEQYF.

The rearrangement joins TRBV29-1 to TRBJ2-1; TRBD2 aligns across 8 bases. J lost 6 bases, V lost 4 bases, and 8 bases had no gene match. The CDR3 length is 14 residues. The germline gives CDR1 SQVTM, CDR2 ANQGSEA. The chain's CDR3 is CSVVTSGSGNEQFF. The DNA for the CDR3 is TGCAGCGTTGTAACTAGCGGTAGCGGCAATGAGCAGTTCTTC.

Of note for this clonotype: One end of the junction varies from germline; a read error may be responsible. The chain is built from TRBV6-2 or TRBV6-3 and TRBJ2-7; 10 bases are a match to TRBD2. The germline CDR1 and CDR2 sequences are MNHEY and SVGEGT. CDR3 length equals 16 residues. The CDR3 DNA sequence: TGCGCCAGCAGTTACGATGCTAGCGGGAGTTCCTACGAGCAGTACTTC. It translates to CASSYDASGSSYEQYF.

This clonotype was seen a handful of times. V and J are TRBV5-1 and TRBJ2-7; 7 bases are shared with TRBD1. With V trimmed by 5 bases and J by 5 bases, 7 bases remained unmatched. This CDR3 region has 13 residues. The germline V gene encodes CDR1 SGHRS and CDR2 YFSETQ. The DNA of the CDR3 is TGCGCCAGCAGGAGACAGGGAGCTAACGAGCAGTACTTC. It yields the protein CASRRQGANEQYF.

This clonotype was seen once. V and J are TRBV9 and TRBJ1-4; D is perhaps TRBD1 (6 bases). CDR1 is SGDLS, CDR2 YYNGEE, per germline. This CDR3 comprises 12 residues. V shed 7 bases and J shed 7 bases, with 11 bases lying between them. The CDR3 here is CASGGPGEKLFF. CDR3 DNA: TGTGCCAGCGGGGGGCCTGGTGAAAAACTGTTTTTT.

This clonotype was observed once. The chain recombines TRBV27 with TRBJ2-1; D not certain. Germline V gene data show CDR1 as MNHEY and CDR2 as SMNVEV (reference sequence). V lost 7 bases and J 0 bases, leaving 13 bases between the germline ends. This CDR3 spans 15 amino acids. CDR3 in amino acids: CASTWAQASYNEQFF. The DNA of the CDR3 is TGTGCCAGCACCTGGGCCCAAGCCTCCTACAATGAGCAGTTCTTC.